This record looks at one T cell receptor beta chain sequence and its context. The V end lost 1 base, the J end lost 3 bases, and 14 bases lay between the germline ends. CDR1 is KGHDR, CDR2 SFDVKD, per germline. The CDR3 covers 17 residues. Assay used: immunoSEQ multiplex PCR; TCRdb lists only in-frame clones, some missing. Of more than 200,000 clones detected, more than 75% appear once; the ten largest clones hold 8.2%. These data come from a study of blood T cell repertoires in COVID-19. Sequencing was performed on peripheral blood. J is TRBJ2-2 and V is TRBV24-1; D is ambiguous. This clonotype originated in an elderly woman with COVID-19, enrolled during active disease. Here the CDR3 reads CATSDFPRTSYTGELFF. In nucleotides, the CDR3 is TGTGCCACCAGTGATTTCCCTCGAACTTCTTACACCGGGGAGCTGTTTTTT.